This passage covers 15 T cell receptor beta chains from one sample sequenced in a study of T cell responses to AZD1222 COVID-19 vaccine. Measured with immunoSEQ multiplex PCR; TCRdb has only the in-frame clones, and not every one. This sample has 180,000 or so clones, with roughly 92% found just once. The sample here was peripheral blood, taken 28 days after the second AZD1222 dose. These receptors originate from an adult who received the AZD1222 COVID-19 vaccine.

The chain links TRBV6-5 to TRBJ2-1; weak D call: TRBD2 (5 bases). The CDR3 is 15 residues long. Trimming removed 2 bases from V and 7 bases from J, with 15 bases in between. CDR1 is MNHEY and CDR2 is SVGAGI in the germline V gene. This CDR3 reads CASSYSPQTGNEQFF. The CDR3 coding sequence is TGTGCCAGCAGTTACAGCCCCCAAACGGGGAATGAGCAGTTCTTC.

This CDR3 reads CASSRTDRVVNEQFF. CDR3 sequence (DNA): TGTGCCAGCTCACGGACCGACAGGGTGGTCAATGAGCAGTTCTTC. The J gene is TRBJ2-1, the V gene TRBV18; 7 bases are a match to TRBD1. Germline-derived CDR1 and CDR2 are KGHSH and LQKENI. This CDR3 contains 15 residues. Trimming removed 4 bases from V and 6 bases from J; junction bases left unmatched: 9. Filled out from reference TRBV18 and TRBJ2-1, the complete variable domain reads NAGVMQNPRHLVRRRGQEARLRCSPMKGHSHVYWYRQLPEEGLKFMVYLQKENIIDESGMPKERFSAEFPKEGPSILRIQQVVRGDSAAYFCASSRTDRVVNEQFFGPGTRLTVL.

The chain links TRBV6-5 to TRBJ2-7; D may match TRBD1 or TRBD2 (6 bases each). From germline, CDR1 is MNHEY and CDR2 SVGAGI. CDR3 size: 15 residues. V lost 6 bases and J 2 bases, leaving 17 bases between the germline ends. CDR3 bases: TGTGCCAGCAGATTCCAGGGGACTGCGGCCTACGAGCAGTACTTC. It translates to CASRFQGTAAYEQYF.

This clone was seen more than once but under ten times. V usage is TRBV11-2 and J usage is TRBJ2-7, with a possible D match to TRBD2 (5 bases). Per germline, CDR1 SGHAT and CDR2 FQNNGV. This CDR3 region has 13 residues. Trimming removed 3 bases at V and 6 bases at J, with 12 bases between. CDR3 amino acids: CASSFFGKAEQYF. The CDR3 nucleotides read TGTGCCAGCAGCTTCTTCGGGAAAGCCGAGCAGTACTTC.

V and J are TRBV7-9 and TRBJ1-6, with 8 bases identical to TRBD1. Germline V gene lookup returns CDR1 SEHNR and CDR2 FQNEAQ (reference sequence). This CDR3 is 14 amino acids long. The trim removed 3 bases at V and 7 bases at J, leaving 2 bases unmatched. CDR3 loop: CASSLTGDNSPLHF. The DNA of the CDR3 is TGTGCCAGCAGCTTGACAGGGGACAATTCACCCCTCCACTTT.

This sequence joins TRBV7-2 and TRBJ2-5, with TRBD1 identical over 9 bases. The germline V gene has CDR1 SGHTA and CDR2 FQGNSA. V shed 3 bases, J shed 6 bases, and the junction held 5 bases outside the gene matches. The CDR3 sequence is 14 residues long. The CDR3 DNA reads as TGTGCCAGCAGCTTGGGACAGGGAGGGAAGACCCAGTACTTC. Its translation is CASSLGQGGKTQYF.

V usage is TRBV5-1 and J usage is TRBJ1-1; D uncertain. Trimming cost V 2 bases and J 1 base, with 6 bases left between them. Germline V gene data show CDR1 as SGHRS and CDR2 as YFSETQ. This CDR3 contains 13 residues. For the CDR3, the DNA is TGCGCCAGCAGCTTCGGAGGGAACACTGAAGCTTTCTTT. It translates to CASSFGGNTEAFF.

This chain connects TRBV7-3 to TRBJ2-3, with 7 bases matching TRBD2. J lost 2 bases, V lost 6 bases, and 8 bases had no gene match. The CDR3 has 15 amino acids. Germline V lookup: CDR1 SGHTA, CDR2 FQGTGA. CDR3 sequence: CASRMTSLNTDTQYF. For the CDR3, the DNA is TGTGCCAGCAGAATGACTAGCCTCAACACAGATACGCAGTATTTT.

The V and J genes are TRBV19 and TRBJ2-7; 7 nucleotides agree with TRBD1. With 7 bases clipped from V and 5 bases from J, the junction kept 5 bases outside the gene matches. Germline CDR1 reads LNHDA; CDR2 reads SQIVND (reference sequence). The CDR3 loop spans 12 amino acids. The CDR3 protein is CASTTGTHEQYF. CDR3 nucleotides: TGTGCCAGTACGACAGGGACCCACGAGCAGTACTTC.

This chain links TRBV4-1 with TRBJ1-5, with a weak D call TRBD1 (6 bases). V dropped 0 bases and J dropped 2 bases, with 11 bases sitting between them. CDR3 length equals 16 residues. CDR1 is MGHRA, CDR2 YSYEKL, per germline. The CDR3 nucleotides read TGCGCCAGCAGCCAAGATTGGGGGGCCCGCAATCAGCCCCAGCATTTT. As protein: CASSQDWGARNQPQHF.

The genes are TRBV4-1 and TRBJ1-2, with 7 bases identical to TRBD1. Per germline, CDR1 MGHRA and CDR2 YSYEKL. CDR3 length: 16 residues. J was trimmed by 5 bases and V by 1 base; bases with no gene match: 10. The CDR3 spells CASSQVGQGGYYGYTF. The CDR3 DNA reads as TGCGCCAGCAGCCAAGTTGGTCAGGGGGGTTATTATGGCTACACCTTC.

This CDR3 reads CASSLRGRALSEQYF. The CDR3 DNA reads TGTGCCAGCAGTTTACGGGGGAGGGCCTTATCCGAGCAGTACTTC. The chain has TRBV27 and TRBJ2-7, with 7 bases matching TRBD2. The ends lost 2 bases at V and 6 bases at J; junction bases unmatched: 10. The CDR3 is made up of 15 amino acids. From germline, CDR1 is MNHEY and CDR2 SMNVEV (reference sequence).

V and J are TRBV14 and TRBJ2-5, with TRBD2 matching over 7 bases. The germline V gene has CDR1 SGHDN and CDR2 FVKESK. The CDR3 contains 14 residues. V lost 6 bases, J lost 2 bases, and 6 bases stayed unmatched. CDR3 in DNA: TGTGCCAGCAGTCAGCGGGGCAGACAAGAGACCCAGTACTTC. Encoded protein: CASSQRGRQETQYF.

The chain uses TRBV14 and TRBJ1-1; no reliable D call. Germline loops: CDR1 SGHDN, CDR2 FVKESK. This CDR3 region has 13 residues. V was clipped by 4 bases and J by 0 bases, with 6 bases between them. The CDR3: CASSLYMNTEAFF. The CDR3 nucleotides are TGTGCCAGCAGCCTTTATATGAACACTGAAGCTTTCTTT.

The rearrangement joins TRBV24-1 to TRBJ2-5; TRBD2 agrees at 10 bases. Germline lookup yields CDR1 KGHDR and CDR2 SFDVKD. This CDR3 contains 14 residues. The trim removed 3 bases at V and 5 bases at J, leaving 2 bases unmatched. The CDR3 DNA reads as TGTGCCACCAGTGATAAAGCGGGAGGGGAGACCCAGTACTTC. Translation: CATSDKAGGETQYF.